This T cell receptor beta chain was profiled in a study of blood T cell repertoires in COVID-19. Study overall: Samples came from the United States, Italy and Spain, spanning acute and convalescent COVID-19.

V lost 4 bases, J lost 4 bases, and 7 bases lay in between. Per the germline V gene, CDR1 is SGHNT and CDR2 is YENEEA. The CDR3 sequence is 12 residues long. Study processing details: Using reference gene primer amplification, nucleated cell counts were estimated. Clones were sequenced by immunoSEQ multiplex PCR, and TCRdb holds only the in-frame ones, with some missing. V, J and clone size are taken as reported in that table, and D and trimming were inferred from the DNA itself. Here the sample spans tens of thousands of clones, under 90% being singletons. The sample was peripheral blood. This chain connects TRBV11-3 to TRBJ1-2; D uncertain. The origin of this receptor is a human donor in a cohort sampled during active COVID-19. The CDR3 DNA is TGTGCCAGCAGCTCAGGTTCCTATGGCTACACCTTC. Residues: CASSSGSYGYTF.